This T cell receptor (beta chain) derives from a study of CD8+ T cells in alopecia areata. Trimming cost V 3 bases and J 5 bases, with 16 bases left between them. Germline CDR1 reads MGHDK; CDR2 reads SYGVNS. The CDR3 is made up of 16 amino acids. Once RNA had been extracted, it was reverse transcribed into cDNA to act as the sequencing template. Produced via immunoSEQ multiplex PCR; TCRdb's table is partial and in-frame only. This table holds about 220,000 clones, under 75% found once. Described treatment: oral pan-JAK inhibitor, 5-10 mg twice daily. Sequenced here: CD4+ T cells sorted from blood, sampled at week 4, from a patient treated with tofacitinib. The source of this sequence is a human donor with alopecia areata. The J gene is TRBJ1-4, the V gene TRBV25-1; the D is unclear. The chain's CDR3 is CASSESLAGRNEKLFF. The CDR3 DNA follows: TGTGCCAGCAGTGAGTCGCTGGCAGGAAGAAATGAAAAACTGTTTTTT.